This T cell receptor beta chain was sequenced during a study of CD8 T cells in Susac syndrome (dated by TCRdb to the late 2010s). General notes on the study: Of the Susac syndrome patients who were sequenced, under 10 were in clinical remission while more than five had clinically active disease. At the time of blood withdrawal, Susac syndrome patients were either therapy-naive, taking corticosteroids (with some also receiving IVIg), or on IVIg alone. Repertoire sequencing was used to test whether CD8+ T cell activation and differentiation in Susac syndrome was antigen driven. CD8+ T cell repertoire clonality was compared between some 13 healthy donors, around 14 Susac syndrome patients and around 16 multiple sclerosis patients. Study-level results and caveats: Clonal expansion was seen in Susac syndrome CD8+ repertoires, peaking in CD8+ TEMRA cells and being greater in clinically active patients than in remitting ones. Roughly 15 Susac-specific public clones were identified in the total CD8+ repertoire, and roughly five Susac-specific public clones were identified in the CD8+ TEMRA repertoire. The number of individuals in the TCR sequencing and HLA analysis was acknowledged as relatively small.

High-throughput TCR beta sequencing profiled peripheral blood CD8+ and CD4+ T cells from healthy donors, Susac syndrome patients and multiple sclerosis patients. Susac syndrome patients met recently defined diagnostic criteria for definite or probable disease. Bulk CD8+ and CD4+ T cells were purified by magnetic negative isolation, while CD8+ TEMRA cells were enriched using FACS. Blood was collected in EDTA tubes and processed within 24 hours, with PBMCs isolated through density gradient centrifugation. PBMCs intended for TCR sequencing were cryopreserved in liquid nitrogen and thawed later in a water bath at 37 degrees C. A purity of at least 90% was achieved for sorted or isolated CD4+, CD8+ and CD8+ TEMRA cells. Turning to this clonotype: This receptor's antigen is unknown. No qualities accompany the bases; no much larger clone lies one base away.

There are 15 amino acids in the CDR3, from cysteine to phenylalanine inclusive. Only the CDR3 portion is preserved as DNA: 45 bases, with reading frame beginning at the first base. As encoded in the germline V gene (reference sequence), CDR1 is MNHEY while CDR2 is SMNVEV. Cut back by 2 bases and 6 bases, the V and J ends lie 17 bases apart. RNA was extracted using the RNeasy kit, and roughly 0.5 to 1 ug of the RNA was reverse transcribed with random hexamers. TCR beta CDR3 regions were amplified with the immunoSEQ multiplex PCR assay covering 54 Vbeta and 13 Jbeta segments. To correct PCR amplification bias, a synthetic template baseline was used for both primer optimization and computational correction. On the authors' methods: Reads were assigned to V, D and J genes according to IMGT and analyzed in immunoSEQ Analyzer, with only productive sequences retained. Clonality was computed as one minus Shannon entropy normalized by log2 of the number of productive unique sequences. For each patient and control, public and private clones were evaluated among the 100 most prevalent clones. Clones were defined as Susac-specific when absent from the healthy and MS cohorts, from 1,000 to 1,100 published viral clones and from other ImmuneACCESS disease sequences. The public reads were run again by TCRdb, first through fastp at Q25 and then through MiXCR, and only productive beta chains were kept. When rows share a CDR3 protein, they turn into one entry using the most common DNA and genes. V and J calls and clone size were set by TCRdb, not the authors. The sample contains around 150,000 distinct CDR3 sequences, 95% of them found a single time. The ten most abundant clones make up about 0.18% of the sample.

Sequencing input: CD8+ T cells from PBMCs. The chain was built from TRBV27 and TRBJ2-7; TRBD2 is perhaps the D gene, given 5 matching bases. The TCR was taken from a human donor with Susac syndrome. The bases are TGTGCCAGCAGTTTAATAGTAGCAGGACTGTCCGAGCAGTACTTC. Its product reads: CASSLIVAGLSEQYF.